This T cell receptor (beta chain) was obtained from a study of shared clonotypes between healthy human individuals (dated by TCRdb to the early 2020s). For the wider study: A few men and two women, aged 18 to 49 years, made up the cohort. For each donor, three plates each were used for CD4 naive and CD4 memory, two plates were used for CD8 naive, and one plate was used for CD8 memory. The study deeply sequenced blood TCR repertoires of about five healthy adults to estimate repertoire size and the extent of clonotype sharing between individuals. Different laboratories and diverse techniques were used to prepare libraries and sequence TCR repertoires, to increase sequencing depth and limit assay-specific biases. Leukapheresis yielded between about 0.85 and 9 billion PBMCs per donor. Overall results and qualifications from the work: Across four donors, 5% to 6% of naive CD4, 3.5% of naive CD8, around 2.5% of memory CD4, and approximately 0.42% of memory CD8 clonotypes were shared. Estimated clonotype richness was generally larger for naive than for memory subsets. Because the study included a small number of donors, the genetic and exposure-history diversity represented was limited. Pairwise subsampling led to the expectation that sequencing depth would affect the degree of clonotype sharing among donors. Compared with non-shared clonotypes, the clonotypes found in all four sorted-subset donors had higher generation probabilities. Only blood was sampled, and tissue TCR repertoires likely differ from those in blood. Rarefaction of sorted-subset datasets indicated incomplete sequencing despite the large sequencing depth.

On this clone: Its antigen is still unknown. No much larger clonotype is one base removed from it; base qualities were not supplied.

The donors were healthy, HIV-negative adults who had no recently reported acute infections or vaccinations. Only Caucasian adults living in Nashville, Tennessee, USA were represented among the donors. Magnetic negative selection was used to enrich CD4+ T cells, after which naive cells were positively selected on CD45RA and the negative fraction became the memory subset. Blood was collected by leukapheresis, and PBMCs were isolated by Ficoll-Histopaque density gradient centrifugation and then cryopreserved in liquid nitrogen vapor phase. Analytical flow cytometry was used to check the purity and quantity of each magnetically sorted T cell population. From each sorted fraction, genomic DNA was isolated and quantified by UV absorbance on a Nanodrop 2000c. CDR1 and CDR2 are drawn from the germline V gene: SGHTA, FQGNSA. CDR3 length: 13 amino acids, cysteine to phenylalanine. Only CDR3 DNA remains: 39 bases, in frame from the first base. The V and J ends are trimmed by 2 bases and 4 bases, leaving 5 bases between them.

Using the deep immunoSEQ assay, TCR CDR3 regions were amplified from genomic DNA by multiplex PCR. Extracted genomic DNA from each cell subset was spread evenly across all wells of several immunoSEQ 96-well plates, with each plate serving as a replicate. For sorted subsets, each replicate PCR was loaded with 200 ng genomic DNA, equivalent to about 30,000 T cell genomes. Purified libraries were measured with a Qubit 3.0 fluorometer, size-checked on a Bioanalyzer 2100, and measured again with the KAPA Library Quantification kit. Each immunoSEQ 96-well plate was sequenced on its own single-read 150-cycle Illumina NextSeq 550 flow cell. On the study's bioinformatics: Because the immunoSEQ output held only junctional sequences and lacked quality scores, the filtering could not match the filtering applied to full-length reads. To assign V/J genes and CDR3, sequences were annotated against IMGT germline references using PyIR, a Python wrapper for IgBLAST v1.9. Reads were removed for weak V/J assignments (E-value above 1e-6), missing CDR3, stop codons, out-of-frame junctions, or ambiguous translated residues. V3J clonotypes were defined as sequences sharing an identical inferred V gene, J gene, and CDR3 amino acid sequence. To compute the percentage overlap between repertoires, the number of shared unique clonotypes was divided by the size of the smaller repertoire. Repertoire richness was assessed with RTK rarefaction, the Chao1 estimator, and Recon v2.1 estimates of unobserved clonotypes. For all TCRbeta clonotypes obtained by the gDNA method from a few donors, generation probabilities were computed with OLGA. TCRdb stores this immuneACCESS table with in-frame sequences only. Part of the clones is absent; in the studies checked, under half of the shortfall reflects unresolved V genes, and no reason is known for the rest. From that table come the V and J calls and clone size; the DNA was used to work out D and trimming. Here the sample has approximately 980,000 clones; around 80% occur a single time. The ten largest clones take up roughly 1.5% of the sample.

The clonotype originates from a man aged 18 to 29 in good health. Here the chain combines TRBV7-2 and TRBJ2-2; the D gene cannot be named for sure. Sequences were obtained from memory CD4+ T cells sorted from blood. The cell subset or site label here, explained by the study, means: CD45RA-negative fraction. The DNA reads as follows: TGTGCCAGCAGCTTATCTAGCACCGGGGAGCTGTTTTTT. This encodes CASSLSSTGELFF.